This T cell receptor (beta chain) was recovered during a study of cytomegalovirus exposure and HLA in healthy donors. Study background: The roughly 100 million unique TCR beta sequences, from roughly 180 million T cells, were found by an earlier analysis. For the approximately 360 genotyped donors, approximately 82% fell within the Caucasian-associated ancestry cluster.

Points on this clone: Its antigen is still unknown.

The PCR contained 60 Vbeta and 13 Jbeta primers. Some clones are missing from TCRdb's copy, which holds only in-frame ones; the method was immunoSEQ multiplex PCR. The sample carries around 180,000 clones, roughly 83% recorded once. This CDR3 contains 19 residues. General study points: In all likelihood, a cluster of highly shared sequence variants was a sequencing artifact. Donor immune exposure was known only as CMV serostatus.

The source is a boy between 2 and 10 years old in good health and CMV-seronegative. The source material was PBMCs. The gene calls are TRBV1 and TRBJ1-5; the table's D call, TRBD1, was not checked against the DNA. TRBV1 represents a pseudogene. This CDR3 reads CTSSQAPGTGPNSNQPQHF. CDR3 coding DNA: TGCACCAGCAGCCAAGCCCCGGGGACAGGGCCGAATAGCAATCAGCCCCAGCATTTT.